This TCR beta chain was identified in a study of T-cell memory formation after mild COVID-19. Constant-segment primers were used for 5'RACE, and the resulting TCR alpha and TCR beta cDNA libraries carried sample barcodes and UMIs. A single record per CDR3 protein comes from TCRdb applying MiXCR to the 5' RACE reads. The profile shows tens of thousands of distinct CDR3 sequences, roughly 13% of them singletons. The CDR3 spans 16 residues. The ends were cut back, 0 bases at V and 2 bases at J, with 8 bases in the middle. The germline CDR1 and CDR2 sequences are SGHTA and FQGNSA. Whole-study results and caveats: Contracting clones, day 15 to 85, had balanced CD4/CD8, and later expanders favored CD4+.

This clonotype was counted at least ten times. The antigen remains undetermined. This TCR derives from a young man who had mild COVID-19 (a few samples of this study predate the infection). Cell type and time point are not known. The chain carries TRBV7-2 and TRBJ2-6, with D perhaps TRBD1 (5 bases). The sample was PBMCs or a T cell subset sorted from them (not recorded which). DNA of the CDR3: TGTGCCAGCAGCTTAGCAGGGGCCGCTGGGGCCAACGTCCTGACTTTC. It encodes CASSLAGAAGANVLTF.